This passage covers 29 T cell receptor beta chains from one sample sequenced in a study of T cells in Graves' hyperthyroidism and ophthalmopathy (dated by TCRdb to between 2018 and 2020). Libraries were built with multiplex PCR. Sequencing was performed on an Illumina HiSeq 2000. Amplification of TCR beta CDR3 regions was carried out from RNA transcripts. The first round of RT-PCR for the TCR CDR3 was performed with the HTBI primer set and the Qiagen OneStep RT-PCR kit. TCRdb took the public reads, trimmed them with fastp at Q25, ran MiXCR for clone calling and kept in-frame beta chains. Each entry merges the rows of one CDR3 protein and shows their most common DNA and genes. The sample table records approximately 610,000 distinct CDR3 sequences; around 17% of these occur just once. The ten largest make up about 17% of the sample. The sample taken for sequencing was blood. Receptors originate from a woman between 18 and 29 years old with Graves' hyperthyroidism.

This clonotype was seen more than once but under ten times. The chain uses TRBV12-3 or TRBV12-4 and TRBJ2-1; D may be TRBD1 (6 bases). The CDR3 extends over 11 amino acids. Trimming took off 5 bases at V and 10 bases at J, with 9 bases between the two ends. The CDR3 protein is CASSDDREQFF. CDR3 DNA sequence: TGTGCCAGCAGTGACGACAGGGAGCAGTTCTTC.

This chain links TRBV5-5 with TRBJ1-2; D is unresolved. Germline loops: CDR1 SGHKS, CDR2 YYEKEE (reference sequence). The CDR3 extends over 13 amino acids. Trimming took 4 bases from V and 7 from J, leaving 14 bases between them. The CDR3 spells CASSAPHGFGYTF. CDR3 in DNA: TGTGCCAGCAGCGCCCCTCATGGATTTGGCTACACCTTC.

There are a few counts of this clonotype. The chain couples TRBV14 to TRBJ2-7, with 10 bases aligning to TRBD2. Germline V gene data show CDR1 as SGHDN and CDR2 as FVKESK. The J segment lost 5 bases and the V segment lost 1 base, leaving 11 bases of the junction unmatched. The CDR3 is 17 amino acids. This CDR3 reads CASSQGQREGRVNEQYF. In DNA, the CDR3 is TGTGCCAGCAGCCAAGGACAGCGGGAGGGCCGGGTAAACGAGCAGTACTTC.

This clonotype came up many times. The chain employs TRBV6-2 or TRBV6-3 and TRBJ1-5; TRBD1 agrees at 9 bases. Germline V gives CDR1 MNHEY, CDR2 SVGEGT. Unmatched junction bases numbered 2, after V lost 1 base and J lost 1 base. The CDR3 runs 16 residues. The CDR3 region has the DNA TGTGCCAGCAGTTACTACAGGGGGCAAAGCAATCAGCCCCAGCATTTT. It translates to CASSYYRGQSNQPQHF.

The sample holds a few counts of this clonotype. V and J are TRBV3-1 and TRBJ2-4, with D hard to call. CDR1 and CDR2 (germline): LGHDT, YNNKEL (reference sequence). CDR3 size: 12 residues. Between the trimmed V and J ends, which lost 1 base and 8 bases, there was a span of 6 bases. CDR3 sequence (DNA): TGTGCCAGCAGCCAAGTCGAGGACATTCAGTACTTC. This encodes CASSQVEDIQYF.

In its sample, this clonotype was seen many times. The chain couples TRBV20-1 to TRBJ2-7; D is perhaps TRBD1 (6 bases). V dropped 6 bases and J dropped 3 bases, with 9 bases sitting between them. Germline lookup yields CDR1 DFQATT and CDR2 SNEGSKA (reference sequence). The CDR3 extends over 11 amino acids. CDR3 loop: CSALDSYEQYF. The CDR3 DNA reads TGCAGTGCCCTGGACAGCTACGAGCAGTACTTC.

On this clonotype itself: This sequence may be a read error, since a much larger clone differs from it by one base. CDR3 sequence (DNA): TGTGCCAGCAGTCTAGCGGCTAGCGGGGGGGCCGCGGACAATGAGCAGTACTTC. This codes for CASSLAASGGAADNEQYF. The chain has TRBV28 and TRBJ2-1, with TRBD2 matching 12 bases. The J call could be wrong; TRBJ2-7 is a better fit for the DNA end. This CDR3 region has 18 residues. Per the germline V gene, CDR1 is MDHEN and CDR2 is SYDVKM.

As for this clonotype: A much larger clone lies one base from this, so it may be a read error. The CDR3 nucleotides are TGCGCCAGCAGCCTTTGGGCAACAGGGGGTCAGCCCCAGCATTTT. Amino acids: CASSLWATGGQPQHF. The chain combines TRBV4-3 with TRBJ1-5; 8 nucleotides match TRBD1. The CDR3 extends over 15 amino acids. Germline CDR1 LGHNA, CDR2 YSLEER. V was pared by 4 bases and J by 6 bases, with 8 bases of the junction left unmatched.

This clonotype was detected ten times or more. The chain links TRBV11-2 to TRBJ2-1; 8 nucleotides align to TRBD2. Germline V gives CDR1 SGHAT, CDR2 FQNNGV. The V gene end was trimmed by 3 bases and the J gene end by 8 bases; junction bases not matched to a gene: 6. This CDR3 contains 14 residues. The CDR3 nucleotides read TGTGCCAGCAGCTTCGGCGGGAGGAACTATGAGCAGTTCTTC. It translates to CASSFGGRNYEQFF.

As for this clonotype: A read error may explain this, as a much larger clone is one base away. The V call is TRBV13, the J call TRBJ2-3, with TRBD2 matching 8 bases. CDR1 and CDR2 from the germline V gene are PRHDT and FYEKMQ (reference sequence). This CDR3 has 15 amino acids. With V trimmed by 5 bases and J by 2 bases, 6 bases remained unmatched. The CDR3 loop reads CASSPRREDTDTQYF. The CDR3 bases are TGTGCCAGCAGCCCCCGGCGGGAGGACACAGATACGCAGTATTTT. Looking up the rest from reference TRBV13 and TRBJ2-3 gives the full variable domain: AAGVIQSPRHLIKEKRETATLKCYPIPRHDTVYWYQQGPGQDPQFLISFYEKMQSDKGSIPDRFSAQQFSDYHSELNMSSLELGDSALYFCASSPRREDTDTQYFGPGTRLTVL.

This clonotype showed up just a few times. The chain joins TRBV27 to TRBJ2-4, with D hard to call. Trimming shortened V by 0 bases and J by 1 base, and 7 bases separated the two germline ends. The V gene's germline CDR1 is MNHEY and CDR2 SMNVEV (reference sequence). The CDR3 has 15 residues. The DNA for the CDR3 is TGTGCCAGCAGTTTATCGTTGGGGGCCAAAAACATTCAGTACTTC. Translated: CASSLSLGAKNIQYF.

The chain combines TRBV6-6 with TRBJ1-2, with D unclear. CDR1 is MNHNY and CDR2 is SVGAGI in the germline V gene (reference sequence). The CDR3 is made up of 13 amino acids. V lost 2 bases and J lost 2, with 6 bases in between. CDR3 DNA: TGTGCCAGCAGTTACCTGCCGAACTATGGCTACACCTTC. It is translated as CASSYLPNYGYTF.

This clonotype was seen at least ten times. The rearrangement joins TRBV2 to TRBJ1-5; 7 nucleotides line up with TRBD1. J lost 0 bases, V lost 6 bases, and 5 bases had no gene match. The CDR3 has 15 amino acids. Germline loops: CDR1 SNHLY, CDR2 FYNNEI. CDR3 DNA: TGTGCCAGCAGAGACAGGGACCTTAGCAATCAGCCCCAGCATTTT. Protein: CASRDRDLSNQPQHF.

There are a few counts of this clonotype. The rearrangement uses TRBV7-9 and TRBJ1-1; possibly TRBD1 for D (5 bases). V was shortened by 5 bases and J by 0 bases, with 10 bases between the two germline ends. Looked up from germline, CDR1 is SEHNR and CDR2 is FQNEAQ (reference sequence). The length of the CDR3 is 14 residues. This CDR3 reads CASSHRPLNTEAFF. Here the CDR3 DNA reads TGTGCCAGCAGCCACAGGCCCTTGAACACTGAAGCTTTCTTT.

This clonotype has ten or more counts. The rearrangement links TRBV5-6 to TRBJ2-7; D gene uncertain. The V gene lost 0 bases and the J gene lost 6 bases, with 16 bases spanning the gap. The CDR3 contains 15 residues. The germline V gene has CDR1 SGHDT and CDR2 YYEEEE. CDR3 residues: CASSLAARAAGEQYF. The CDR3 DNA reads TGTGCCAGCAGCTTGGCAGCCCGGGCAGCAGGCGAGCAGTACTTC. Combining the CDR3 with reference TRBV5-6 and TRBJ2-7 gives the whole variable domain DAGVTQSPTHLIKTRGQQVTLRCSPKSGHDTVSWYQQALGQGPQFIFQYYEEEERQRGNFPDRFSGHQFPNYSSELNVNALLLGDSALYLCASSLAARAAGEQYFGPGTRLTVT.

This clonotype was seen ten or more times. The chain couples TRBV28 to TRBJ2-7, with TRBD1 matching 8 bases. From germline, CDR1 is MDHEN and CDR2 SYDVKM. CDR3 length: 14 amino acids. Losses at the gene ends were 1 base for V and 2 bases for J; bases not matched to a gene: 1. This CDR3 is CASSLLQGAYEQYF. The CDR3 DNA sequence: TGTGCCAGCAGTTTATTACAGGGGGCCTACGAGCAGTACTTC.

This clonotype showed up just once. This chain uses TRBV30 with TRBJ1-2, with 9 bases lining up with TRBD1. The CDR3 covers 13 residues. The germline V gene has CDR1 GTSNPN and CDR2 SVGIG (reference sequence). In DNA form, the CDR3 reads TGTGCTGAAACAGGGGGCGGAAACTATGGCTACACCTTC. Protein sequence: CAETGGGNYGYTF.

The V gene is TRBV18, the J gene TRBJ2-5; D is unclear. The CDR3 spans 15 residues. Germline lookup yields CDR1 KGHSH and CDR2 LQKENI. Trimming stripped 3 bases from V and 2 bases from J, with 13 bases between. Written as DNA, the CDR3 is TGTGCCAGCTCACCGGGTGTGGAGTTGCAAGAGACCCAGTACTTC. It specifies CASSPGVELQETQYF.

This clonotype was seen at least ten times. The chain links TRBV7-2 to TRBJ2-1; no reliable D call. Per germline, CDR1 SGHTA and CDR2 FQGNSA. V lost 0 bases and J 3 bases, leaving 6 bases between the germline ends. CDR3 size: 14 residues. CDR3 DNA: TGTGCCAGCAGCTTAGCGACTTACTACAATGAGCAGTTCTTC. Its protein product is CASSLATYYNEQFF.

This clonotype was recorded at least ten times. The genes are TRBV5-1 and TRBJ2-7; 12 bases fit TRBD1. V shed 4 bases and J 7 bases; nucleotides not matched to a gene: 6. Germline V CDR1 and CDR2: SGHRS, YFSETQ. The CDR3 is 14 amino acids. The CDR3: CASSRDRGREEQYF. CDR3 sequence (DNA): TGCGCCAGCAGCCGGGACAGGGGGCGTGAAGAGCAGTACTTC.

This clonotype was seen many times. V and J are TRBV7-2 and TRBJ2-1; D gene unclear. The CDR3 covers 14 residues. CDR1 is SGHTA, CDR2 FQGNSA, per germline. Trimming pared 5 bases from V and 5 bases from J, leaving 13 bases between. CDR3 amino acids: CASSPSSANNEQFF. The CDR3 DNA reads TGTGCCAGCAGCCCCTCGAGCGCGAACAATGAGCAGTTCTTC.

This clonotype was seen a few times. This chain links TRBV19 with TRBJ1-5; D unclear. Trimming stripped 6 bases from V and 0 bases from J, with 18 bases between. Germline-derived CDR1 and CDR2 are LNHDA and SQIVND (reference sequence). This CDR3 has 17 residues. CDR3: CASSRDVGKPSNQPQHF. The CDR3 region has the DNA TGTGCCAGTAGCCGCGATGTCGGGAAACCTAGCAATCAGCCCCAGCATTTT.

In its sample, this clonotype was seen many times. V gene TRBV12-3 or TRBV12-4 combines with J gene TRBJ2-1; no reliable D call. This CDR3 is 14 amino acids long. V gave up 8 bases and J gave up 2 bases, with 13 bases separating them. This chain's CDR3 is CASRRKGPYNEQFF. DNA of the CDR3: TGTGCCAGCCGTAGGAAGGGCCCCTACAATGAGCAGTTCTTC.

The gene calls are TRBV20-1 and TRBJ2-1; a possible D gene is TRBD2 (6 bases). Germline-derived CDR1 and CDR2 are DFQATT and SNEGSKA (reference sequence). This CDR3 is 15 amino acids long. V was trimmed by 6 bases and J by 4 bases, leaving 19 bases between them. The DNA for the CDR3 is TGCAGTGCCCTGCCCGGGAGACGAATTTACAATGAGCAGTTCTTC. Residues: CSALPGRRIYNEQFF.

This clonotype was seen ten or more times. V gene TRBV20-1 combines with J gene TRBJ1-1; 9 nucleotides match TRBD1. The junction had 4 bases not matched to a gene; V was cut back by 1 base and J by 1 base. The CDR3 spans 15 residues. The germline V gene encodes CDR1 DFQATT and CDR2 SNEGSKA (reference sequence). The CDR3 region has the DNA TGCAGTGCTAGAGCGACAGGGGGACGGAACACTGAAGCTTTCTTT. It encodes CSARATGGRNTEAFF.

The chain is built from TRBV10-1 and TRBJ1-1; 9 nucleotides match TRBD1. J lost 5 bases, V lost 7 bases, and 5 bases had no gene match. Looked up from germline, CDR1 is WNHNN and CDR2 is SYGVQD (reference sequence). The CDR3 has 13 residues. The DNA of the CDR3 is TGCGCCAGCACCGGGACAGGGCAAACTGAAGCTTTCTTT. Amino acid sequence: CASTGTGQTEAFF.

This rearrangement joins TRBV4-1 to TRBJ1-3; D is unresolved. Germline V gene lookup returns CDR1 MGHRA and CDR2 YSYEKL. Trimming stripped 4 bases from V and 4 bases from J, with 11 bases between. This CDR3 spans 14 amino acids. This chain's CDR3 is CASSPGWAGNTIYF. Written as DNA, the CDR3 is TGCGCCAGCAGCCCGGGGTGGGCAGGAAACACCATATATTTT.

This chain joins TRBV20-1 and TRBJ2-3; 8 bases agree with TRBD2. In germline, CDR1 is DFQATT, CDR2 SNEGSKA (reference sequence). After removal of 4 bases from V and 5 bases from J, the junction contained 11 bases not matched to a gene. The CDR3 is 15 residues long. The CDR3 sequence: CSATWVTSAEDTQYF. In DNA, the CDR3 is TGCAGTGCTACCTGGGTGACTAGCGCAGAAGATACGCAGTATTTT.

The chain is built from TRBV20-1 and TRBJ1-6; 8 nucleotides line up with TRBD1. This CDR3 is 9 amino acids long. V gave up 7 bases and J gave up 13 bases; unmatched junction bases: 0. Per the germline V gene, CDR1 is DFQATT and CDR2 is SNEGSKA (reference sequence). Here the CDR3 DNA reads TGCAGTGACAGGGGGCCCCTCCACTTT. This gives the protein CSDRGPLHF.